This entry lists 4 T cell receptor beta chains sequenced from one sample in a study of blood T cell repertoires in COVID-19. Libraries were prepared by immunoSEQ multiplex PCR; TCRdb keeps only in-frame clonotypes and omits some of them. The table has 150,000 to 200,000 clones, around 85% seen once. The sample comprised peripheral blood. The receptors shown here come from a human donor in a cohort sampled during active COVID-19.

The gene calls are TRBV2 and TRBJ2-1, with D perhaps TRBD2 (6 bases). V dropped 0 bases and J dropped 1 base, with 13 bases sitting between them. The CDR3 has 17 amino acids. Germline V gene sequence: CDR1 SNHLY, CDR2 FYNNEI. CDR3 sequence: CASSEARLGGSYNEQFF. CDR3 nucleotides: TGTGCCAGCAGTGAAGCGCGGCTCGGGGGATCCTACAATGAGCAGTTCTTC.

The CDR3 region has the DNA TGTGCCAGCAGCAAAGTTCCAGGGGTCGGAGGCGAGCAGTACTTC. Its translation is CASSKVPGVGGEQYF. This chain joins TRBV21-1 and TRBJ2-7; the table's D call of TRBD1 was not tested on the DNA. TRBV21-1 corresponds to a pseudogene. The CDR3 length is 15 residues.

The chain uses TRBV28 and TRBJ2-1; 7 nucleotides match TRBD2. The junction had 6 bases not matched to a gene; V was cut back by 1 base and J by 3 bases. CDR1 MDHEN and CDR2 SYDVKM come from the germline V gene. This CDR3 spans 16 amino acids. The CDR3 nucleotides are TGTGCCAGCAGTTTATTGACGGGAGGTGGCTACAATGAGCAGTTCTTC. Amino acids: CASSLLTGGGYNEQFF.

The chain carries TRBV7-6 and TRBJ2-7, with TRBD2 matching over 12 bases. V dropped 4 bases and J dropped 3; count of bases not matched to a gene: 13. The CDR3 has 18 residues. The germline V gene encodes CDR1 SGHVS and CDR2 FNYEAQ. CDR3 sequence (DNA): TGTGCCAGCAGCTCCCACCCGCGGACTAGCGGGGCCTTCTACGAGCAGTACTTC. The encoded protein is CASSSHPRTSGAFYEQYF.